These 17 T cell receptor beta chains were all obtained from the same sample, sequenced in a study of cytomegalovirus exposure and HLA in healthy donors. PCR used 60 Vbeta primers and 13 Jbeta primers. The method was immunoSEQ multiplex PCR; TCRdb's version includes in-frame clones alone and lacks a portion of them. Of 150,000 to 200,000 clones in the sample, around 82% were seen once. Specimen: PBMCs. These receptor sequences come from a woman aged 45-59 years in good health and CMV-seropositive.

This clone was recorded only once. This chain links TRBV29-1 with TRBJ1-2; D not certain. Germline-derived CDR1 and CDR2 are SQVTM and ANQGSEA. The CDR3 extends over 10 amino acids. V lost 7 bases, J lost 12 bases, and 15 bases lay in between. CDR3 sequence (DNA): TGCAGCGCCTATGAGAACGTACACACCTTC. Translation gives CSAYENVHTF.

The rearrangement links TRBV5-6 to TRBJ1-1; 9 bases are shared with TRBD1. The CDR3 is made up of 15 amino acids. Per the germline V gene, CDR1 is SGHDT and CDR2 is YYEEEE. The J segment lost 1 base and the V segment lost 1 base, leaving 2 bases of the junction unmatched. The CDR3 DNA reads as TGTGCCAGCAGCTTGCTGGGACAGGGGAACACTGAAGCTTTCTTT. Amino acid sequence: CASSLLGQGNTEAFF.

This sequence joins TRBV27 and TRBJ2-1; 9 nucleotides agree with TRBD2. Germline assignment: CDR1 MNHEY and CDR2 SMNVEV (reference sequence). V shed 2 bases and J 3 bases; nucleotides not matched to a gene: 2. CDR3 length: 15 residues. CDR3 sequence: CASSLSGGYYNEQFF. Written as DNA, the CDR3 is TGTGCCAGCAGTTTAAGCGGGGGGTACTACAATGAGCAGTTCTTC.

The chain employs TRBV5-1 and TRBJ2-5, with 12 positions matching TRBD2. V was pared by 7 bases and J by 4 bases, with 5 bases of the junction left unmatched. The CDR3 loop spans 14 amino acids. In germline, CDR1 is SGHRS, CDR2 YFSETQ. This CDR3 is CASAKLAGGETQYF. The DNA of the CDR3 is TGCGCCAGCGCTAAACTAGCGGGGGGAGAGACCCAGTACTTC.

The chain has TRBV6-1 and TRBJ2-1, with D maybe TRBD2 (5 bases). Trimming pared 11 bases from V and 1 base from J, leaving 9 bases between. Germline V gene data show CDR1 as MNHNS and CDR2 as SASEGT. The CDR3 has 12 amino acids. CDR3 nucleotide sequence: TGTGCCTCAGCGGAGTCCTACAATGAGCAGTTCTTC. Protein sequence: CASAESYNEQFF.

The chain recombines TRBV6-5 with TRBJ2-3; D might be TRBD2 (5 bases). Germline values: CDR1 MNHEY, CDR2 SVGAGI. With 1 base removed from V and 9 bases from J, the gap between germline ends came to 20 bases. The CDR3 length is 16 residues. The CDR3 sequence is CASSYWTLDNKRTQYF. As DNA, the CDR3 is TGTGCCAGCAGTTACTGGACTTTAGATAACAAACGAACGCAGTATTTT.

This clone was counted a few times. Here the CDR3 DNA reads TGCGCCAGCAGCACAGGGCCCGGCGGGTCCTACGAGCAGTACTTC. It codes for CASSTGPGGSYEQYF. The rearrangement uses TRBV4-1 and TRBJ2-7; possible D gene TRBD1, 6 bases. Germline-derived CDR1 and CDR2 are MGHRA and YSYEKL. The CDR3 consists of 15 residues. The V and J ends lost 5 bases and 1 base respectively, with 15 bases between them.

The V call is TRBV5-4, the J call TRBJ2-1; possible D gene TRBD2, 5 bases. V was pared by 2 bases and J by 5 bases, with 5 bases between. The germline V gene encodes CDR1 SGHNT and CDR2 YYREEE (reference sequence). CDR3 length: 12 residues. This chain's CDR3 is CASSFGDNEQFF. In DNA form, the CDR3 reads TGTGCCAGCAGCTTCGGGGACAATGAGCAGTTCTTC.

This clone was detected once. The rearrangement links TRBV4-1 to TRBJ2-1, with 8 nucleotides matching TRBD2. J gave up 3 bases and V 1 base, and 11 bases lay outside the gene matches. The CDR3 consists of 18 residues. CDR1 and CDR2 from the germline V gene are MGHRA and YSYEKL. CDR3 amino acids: CASSQAIRPGGFYNEQFF. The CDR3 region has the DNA TGCGCCAGCAGCCAAGCTATTCGTCCGGGGGGGTTCTACAATGAGCAGTTCTTC.

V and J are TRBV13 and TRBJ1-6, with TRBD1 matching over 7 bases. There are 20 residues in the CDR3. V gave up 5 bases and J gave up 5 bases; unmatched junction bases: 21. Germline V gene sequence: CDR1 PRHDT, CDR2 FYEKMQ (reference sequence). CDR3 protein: CASSIFLWPSLDRNNSPLHF. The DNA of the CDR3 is TGTGCCAGCAGCATATTTCTGTGGCCCTCCTTGGACAGGAATAATTCACCCCTCCACTTT.

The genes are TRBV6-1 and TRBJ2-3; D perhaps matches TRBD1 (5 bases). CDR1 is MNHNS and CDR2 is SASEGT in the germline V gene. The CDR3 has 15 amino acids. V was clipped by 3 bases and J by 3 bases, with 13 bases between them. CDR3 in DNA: TGTGCCAGCAGTGATTTAGGGGATGGTACAGATACGCAGTATTTT. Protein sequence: CASSDLGDGTDTQYF.

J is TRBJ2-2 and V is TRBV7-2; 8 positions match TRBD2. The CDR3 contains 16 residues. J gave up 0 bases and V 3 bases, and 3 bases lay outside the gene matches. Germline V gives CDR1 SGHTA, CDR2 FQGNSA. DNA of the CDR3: TGTGCCAGCAGCTTGGCGGGGGGCTCGAACACCGGGGAGCTGTTTTTT. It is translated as CASSLAGGSNTGELFF.

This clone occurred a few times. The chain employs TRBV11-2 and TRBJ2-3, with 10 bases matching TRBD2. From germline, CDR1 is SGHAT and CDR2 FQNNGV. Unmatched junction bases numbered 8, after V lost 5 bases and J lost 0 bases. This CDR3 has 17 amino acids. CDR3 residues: CASSAVLAGASTDTQYF. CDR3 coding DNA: TGTGCCAGCAGCGCCGTTCTAGCGGGGGCTAGCACAGATACGCAGTATTTT.

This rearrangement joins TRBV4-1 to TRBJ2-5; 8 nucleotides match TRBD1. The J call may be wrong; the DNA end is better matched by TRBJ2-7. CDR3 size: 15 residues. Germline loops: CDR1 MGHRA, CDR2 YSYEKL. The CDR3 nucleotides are TGCGCCAGCAGCCAAGAATTACAGGGGGCCTACGAGCAGTACTTC. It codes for CASSQELQGAYEQYF.

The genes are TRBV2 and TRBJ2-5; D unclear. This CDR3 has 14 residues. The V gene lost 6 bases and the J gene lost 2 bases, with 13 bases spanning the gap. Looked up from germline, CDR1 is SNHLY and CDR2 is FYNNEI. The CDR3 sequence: CASSRGSRQETQYF. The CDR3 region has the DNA TGTGCCAGCAGCCGAGGAAGTAGACAAGAGACCCAGTACTTC.

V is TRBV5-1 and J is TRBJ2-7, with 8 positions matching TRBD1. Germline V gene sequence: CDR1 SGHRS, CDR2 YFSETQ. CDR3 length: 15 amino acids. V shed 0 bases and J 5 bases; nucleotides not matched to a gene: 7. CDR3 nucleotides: TGCGCCAGCAGCTTGGGTCGACAGGGGCTTAACGAGCAGTACTTC. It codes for CASSLGRQGLNEQYF.

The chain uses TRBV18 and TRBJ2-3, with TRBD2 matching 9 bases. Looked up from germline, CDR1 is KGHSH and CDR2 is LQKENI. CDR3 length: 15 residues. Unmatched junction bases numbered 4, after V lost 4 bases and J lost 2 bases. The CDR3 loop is CASSHLAGDTDTQYF. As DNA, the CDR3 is TGTGCCAGCTCACACTTAGCGGGGGACACAGATACGCAGTATTTT.